The sequence of this T cell receptor beta chain was determined in a study of cytomegalovirus exposure and HLA in healthy donors. General study results and limits: CMV serostatus alone was available as immune exposure information. At a 0.05 false discovery rate, a later analysis found some 18,000 TCR beta sequences to be associated with HLA alleles. Later on, a genetic analysis was performed. It linked a missense variant in DCLRE1C with V- and J-gene trimming of TCR beta.

CDR3 length equals 18 residues. V shed 4 bases, J shed 6 bases, and the junction held 15 bases outside the gene matches. In germline, CDR1 is SGHNT, CDR2 YENEEA. There are a few counts of this clone. The antigen remains unidentified. Both 60 Vbeta primers and 13 Jbeta primers went into the PCR. Produced via immunoSEQ multiplex PCR; TCRdb's table is partial and in-frame only. The sample carries approximately 210,000 clones, 60% to 80% recorded once. Each donor was nominally healthy when sampled (though unrecorded immune exposures were likely). The J gene is TRBJ2-3, the V gene TRBV11-3; 11 positions agree with TRBD2. The receptor was derived from a male donor in good health and CMV-seronegative. Sequencing was done on a sample of PBMCs. CDR3 sequence: CASSSSVGTSGLPDTQYF. Written as DNA, the CDR3 is TGTGCCAGCAGCTCATCCGTTGGGACTAGCGGTCTCCCCGATACGCAGTATTTT.